The entry below gives a single TCR beta chain sequence along with its context. Source study methods: Counts of nucleated cells, estimated from reference gene primer amplification, were obtained. TCRdb's copy holds only in-frame clones and misses some; the assay was immunoSEQ multiplex PCR. V and J calls and clone size follow that table, whereas D and trimming were derived from the DNA. The repertoire holds fewer than 80,000 clones, approximately 92% seen once, with approximately 6% in the top ten. V was cut by 11 bases and J by 1 base, with 14 bases left in between. Germline loops: CDR1 SGHTA, CDR2 FQGNSA. The CDR3 has 13 residues. The data derive from a study of blood T cell repertoires in COVID-19. Study-level information: Acute and convalescent COVID-19 specimens originated in the United States, Italy and Spain. PBMCs, B-cell-depleted T cells, or T cells were the source of the cDNA or gDNA that made up the material.

Sequenced: peripheral blood. The chain is built from TRBV7-2 and TRBJ1-1; TRBD1 is a possible D gene (6 bases). The clonotype was recovered from a human donor in a cohort sampled during active COVID-19. CDR3 coding DNA: TGTGCCGGGCGACAGGATCGGAACACTGAAGCTTTCTTT. This sequence encodes CAGRQDRNTEAFF.